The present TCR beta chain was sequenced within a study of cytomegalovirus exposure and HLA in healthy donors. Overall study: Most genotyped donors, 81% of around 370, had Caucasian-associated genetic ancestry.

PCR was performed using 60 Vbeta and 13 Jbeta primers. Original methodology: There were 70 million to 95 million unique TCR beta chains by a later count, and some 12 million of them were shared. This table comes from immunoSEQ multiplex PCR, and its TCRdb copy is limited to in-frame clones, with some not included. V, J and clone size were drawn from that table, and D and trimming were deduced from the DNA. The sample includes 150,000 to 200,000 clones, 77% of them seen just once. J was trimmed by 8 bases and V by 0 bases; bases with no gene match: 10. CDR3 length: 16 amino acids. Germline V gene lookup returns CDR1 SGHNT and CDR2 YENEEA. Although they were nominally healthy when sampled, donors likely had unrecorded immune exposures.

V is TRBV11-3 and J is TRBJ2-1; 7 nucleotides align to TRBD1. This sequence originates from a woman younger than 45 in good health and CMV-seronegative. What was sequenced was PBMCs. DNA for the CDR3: TGTGCCAGCAGCTTAGAAGGGGCCAGAGGGGGCGATGAGCAGTTCTTC. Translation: CASSLEGARGGDEQFF.